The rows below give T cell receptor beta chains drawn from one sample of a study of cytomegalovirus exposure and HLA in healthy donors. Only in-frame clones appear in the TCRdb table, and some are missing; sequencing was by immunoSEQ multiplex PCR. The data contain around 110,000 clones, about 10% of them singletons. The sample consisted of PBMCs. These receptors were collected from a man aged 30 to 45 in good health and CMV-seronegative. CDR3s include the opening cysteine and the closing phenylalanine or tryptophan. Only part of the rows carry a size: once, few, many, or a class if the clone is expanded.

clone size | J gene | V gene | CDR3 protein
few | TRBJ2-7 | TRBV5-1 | CASSVGTGAYEQYF
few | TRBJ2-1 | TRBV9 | CASSAFSGSPSNEQFF
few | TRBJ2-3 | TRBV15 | CATRGTELAGSTQYF
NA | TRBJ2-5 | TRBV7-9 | CASSNWADRGAVGQYF
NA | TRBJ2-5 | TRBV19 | CASSMAGVFQETQYF
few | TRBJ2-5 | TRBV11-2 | CASSSSLSQYF
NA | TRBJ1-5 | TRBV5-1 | CASSLQGSGNQPQHF
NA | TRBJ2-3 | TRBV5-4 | CASSSGQANTDTQYF
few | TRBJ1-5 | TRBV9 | CASSVDGQGRQPQHF
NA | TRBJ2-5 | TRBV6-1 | CASSRSGIQETQYF
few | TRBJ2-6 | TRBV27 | CASRAASGANVLTF
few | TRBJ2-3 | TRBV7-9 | CASSLTSGRSTDTQYF
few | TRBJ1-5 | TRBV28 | CASGRDRRAFGQPQHF
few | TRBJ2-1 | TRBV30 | CACGTSRNEQFF
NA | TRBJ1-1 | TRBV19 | CASSIAGLNEAFF
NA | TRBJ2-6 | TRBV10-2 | CASSVPRAGANVLTF
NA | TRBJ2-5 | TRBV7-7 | CASSPRVQETQYF
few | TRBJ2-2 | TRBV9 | CASSVVDTNTGELFF
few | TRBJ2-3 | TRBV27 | CASSRSLSIDTQYF
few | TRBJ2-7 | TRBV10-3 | CAISTGSPYEQYF
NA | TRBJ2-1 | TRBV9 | CASSPSGGEFGREQFF
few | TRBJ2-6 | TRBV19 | CASSPPAQGTGANVLTF
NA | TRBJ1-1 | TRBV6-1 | CASGEDITEAFF
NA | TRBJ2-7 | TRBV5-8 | CASSFVRTGVLEQYF
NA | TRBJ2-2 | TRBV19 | CASRPRDRDTGELFF
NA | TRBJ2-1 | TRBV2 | CASRAIFSYNEQFF
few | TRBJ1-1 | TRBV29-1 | CSVARGTEAFF
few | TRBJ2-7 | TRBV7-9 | CASSAGLAGPYEQYF
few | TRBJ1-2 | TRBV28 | CASSALTGTGANYGYTF
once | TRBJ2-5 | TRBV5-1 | CASSSGDRGIEQYF
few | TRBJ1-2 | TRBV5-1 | CATDDRGLWGYTF
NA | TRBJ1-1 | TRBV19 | CASSVTGEIEAFF
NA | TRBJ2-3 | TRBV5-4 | CASSSSAGASTDTQYF
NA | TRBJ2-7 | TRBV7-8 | CASSWAGVRSYEQYF
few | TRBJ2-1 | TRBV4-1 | CASSQEGLAVGSEQFF
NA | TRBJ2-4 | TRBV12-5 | CASGRGGATKNIQYF
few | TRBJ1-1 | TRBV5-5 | CASSIEQGPEAFF
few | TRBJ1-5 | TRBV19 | CASSIDLFGGQPQHF
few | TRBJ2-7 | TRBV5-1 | CASSLFNPGLADEQYF
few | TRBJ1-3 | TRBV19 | CASSIGTASGNTIYF
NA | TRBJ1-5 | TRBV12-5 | CASGLEEGPQHF
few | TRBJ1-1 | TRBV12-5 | CASGMGRTEAFF
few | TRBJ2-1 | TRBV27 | CASSRTLTYNEQFF
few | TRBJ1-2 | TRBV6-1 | CASSRLQRNYGYTF
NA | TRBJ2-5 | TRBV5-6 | CASSHSGSGETQYF
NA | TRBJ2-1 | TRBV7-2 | CASSPGSGGGAIHEQFF
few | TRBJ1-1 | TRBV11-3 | CASSLEGQGPPEAFF
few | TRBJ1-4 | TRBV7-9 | CASSRGGVNEKLFF
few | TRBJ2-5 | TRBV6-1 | CASSASSGGGSETQYF
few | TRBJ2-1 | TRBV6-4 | CASSGHGGGNEQFF
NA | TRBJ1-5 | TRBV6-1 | CASSSNRARQPQHF
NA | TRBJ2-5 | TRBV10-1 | CASSESASAPGQQETQYF
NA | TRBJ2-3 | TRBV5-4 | CASTEGLALNTQYF
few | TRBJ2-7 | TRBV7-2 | CASSLDPTGRPYEQYF
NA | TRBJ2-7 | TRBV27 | CASSLRGPASYEQYF
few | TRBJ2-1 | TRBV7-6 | CASSRTGGDYNEQFF
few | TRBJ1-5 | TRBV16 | CASSNQRGNQPQHF
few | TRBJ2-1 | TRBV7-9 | CASSSTSGGEYNEQFF
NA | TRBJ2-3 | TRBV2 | CASRRTGGPKKGDTQYF
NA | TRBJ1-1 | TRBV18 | CASSLKGQGDTEAFF